A single sample is the source of the 21 T cell receptor beta chains below, sequenced in a study of blood T cell repertoires in COVID-19. Profiled with immunoSEQ multiplex PCR; TCRdb holds only in-frame clones, not every one. The sample lists about 83,000 clones; about 82% were seen once. Sequences were obtained from peripheral blood. The receptors were sampled from a man between 45 and 60 years old with active COVID-19.

The chain uses TRBV2 and TRBJ1-1; 10 nucleotides match TRBD1. CDR1 and CDR2 (germline): SNHLY, FYNNEI. CDR3 size: 14 residues. V shed 4 bases, J shed 5 bases, and the junction held 4 bases outside the gene matches. This CDR3 is CASSGQGARTEAFF. CDR3 in DNA: TGTGCCAGCAGTGGACAGGGGGCGAGGACTGAAGCTTTCTTT.

This clone occurred a few times. The chain recombines TRBV5-1 with TRBJ2-3; D unclear. The germline V and J ends were trimmed by 0 bases and 0 bases, with 14 bases remaining between them. This CDR3 has 17 amino acids. CDR1 and CDR2 (germline): SGHRS, YFSETQ. The CDR3 sequence is CASSLASRSTSTDTQYF. CDR3 sequence (DNA): TGCGCCAGCAGCTTGGCCTCGCGGAGCACTAGCACAGATACGCAGTATTTT.

The chain links TRBV29-1 to TRBJ1-4; D gene ambiguous. This CDR3 spans 14 amino acids. Germline CDR1 and CDR2: SQVTM and ANQGSEA. Between the trimmed V and J ends, which lost 5 bases and 0 bases, there was a span of 10 bases. CDR3 sequence reads: CSVRGLATNEKLFF. The CDR3 DNA sequence: TGCAGCGTTAGAGGTCTCGCAACTAATGAAAAACTGTTTTTT.

The rearrangement joins TRBV6-1 to TRBJ1-1, with D perhaps TRBD1 (5 bases). The length of the CDR3 is 12 residues. CDR1 is MNHNS and CDR2 is SASEGT in the germline V gene. V lost 3 bases and J lost 7, with 9 bases in between. CDR3 sequence: CASSELGGEAFF. The CDR3, as DNA: TGTGCCAGCAGTGAGCTGGGGGGTGAAGCTTTCTTT.

The count of this clone is one. V is TRBV28 and J is TRBJ1-1; D perhaps matches TRBD1 (5 bases). The germline gives CDR1 MDHEN, CDR2 SYDVKM. This CDR3 has 17 residues. Between the trimmed V and J ends, which lost 5 bases and 4 bases, there was a span of 23 bases. The CDR3 DNA follows: TGTGCCAGCAGTCCTCCGGGACTCGGGCCCCGTGGCACTGAAGCTTTCTTT. This encodes CASSPPGLGPRGTEAFF.

The chain employs TRBV28 and TRBJ2-1; D is possibly TRBD2 (5 bases). CDR3 size: 20 residues. The V gene's germline CDR1 is MDHEN and CDR2 SYDVKM. Trimming removed 4 bases at V and 5 bases at J, with 30 bases between. CDR3 bases: TGTGCCAGCAGTTCCCCCCTAACGGCCCCAGGACTTATAAACCACAATGAGCAGTTCTTC. It encodes CASSSPLTAPGLINHNEQFF.

V and J are TRBV18 and TRBJ1-1; tentatively, D is TRBD1 (5 bases). The CDR3 sequence is 14 residues long. The germline V gene encodes CDR1 KGHSH and CDR2 LQKENI. V lost 3 bases and J 5 bases, leaving 13 bases between the germline ends. CDR3 protein: CASSPGRGGTEAFF. The CDR3 DNA reads TGTGCCAGCTCACCCGGCCGGGGGGGAACTGAAGCTTTCTTT. The full variable domain, rest sourced from reference TRBV18 and TRBJ1-1, is NAGVMQNPRHLVRRRGQEARLRCSPMKGHSHVYWYRQLPEEGLKFMVYLQKENIIDESGMPKERFSAEFPKEGPSILRIQQVVRGDSAAYFCASSPGRGGTEAFFGQGTRLTVV.

V usage is TRBV29-1 and J usage is TRBJ1-1, with D hard to call. Between the trimmed V and J ends, which lost 5 bases and 2 bases, there was a span of 18 bases. Germline-derived CDR1 and CDR2 are SQVTM and ANQGSEA. This CDR3 is built from 15 residues. The CDR3 region is CSVFRTPAANTEAFF. CDR3 sequence (DNA): TGCAGCGTTTTCCGGACTCCGGCGGCCAACACTGAAGCTTTCTTT.

The V call is TRBV2, the J call TRBJ2-3; 8 bases match TRBD1. This CDR3 is built from 15 residues. V lost 6 bases, J lost 2 bases, and 7 bases stayed unmatched. The V gene's germline CDR1 is SNHLY and CDR2 FYNNEI. CDR3 in amino acids: CASSGQGASTDTQYF. The CDR3, as DNA: TGTGCCAGCAGCGGACAGGGCGCTTCCACAGATACGCAGTATTTT.

V is TRBV30 and J is TRBJ1-2; possibly TRBD1 for D (6 bases). The CDR3 totals 13 residues. Per germline, CDR1 GTSNPN and CDR2 SVGIG (reference sequence). The V end was cut by 2 bases, the J end by 4 bases, with 11 bases between. DNA for the CDR3: TGTGCCTGGAGTCCTATGACAGGCTATGGCTACACCTTC. Its translation is CAWSPMTGYGYTF.

The V gene is TRBV27, the J gene TRBJ1-2, with unresolved D. Germline V gene lookup returns CDR1 MNHEY and CDR2 SMNVEV (reference sequence). There are 13 residues in the CDR3. Between the trimmed V and J ends, which lost 4 bases and 4 bases, there was a span of 10 bases. The CDR3 region has the DNA TGTGCCAGCAGTTCTCGAGAAACCTATGGCTACACCTTC. Its protein product is CASSSRETYGYTF.

The sample holds one count of this clone. The chain employs TRBV28 and TRBJ1-1; D remains ambiguous. Germline CDR1 reads MDHEN; CDR2 reads SYDVKM. This CDR3 contains 14 residues. V gave up 7 bases and J gave up 4 bases, with 16 bases separating them. The CDR3 reads CASTVVGIRTEAFF. The CDR3 DNA reads TGTGCCAGCACTGTGGTCGGGATTCGCACTGAAGCTTTCTTT.

The chain joins TRBV3-1 (or the pseudogene TRBV3-2) to TRBJ2-5; perhaps TRBD2 as D (6 bases). This CDR3 has 12 residues. In germline, CDR1 is LGHDT, CDR2 YNNKEL (reference sequence). The V end was cut by 5 bases, the J end by 7 bases, with 11 bases between. The CDR3, as DNA: TGTGCCAGCAGCTCCGGGGGACGGACCCAGTACTTC. It yields the protein CASSSGGRTQYF.

The gene calls are TRBV18 and TRBJ2-4; 7 bases match TRBD1. V dropped 3 bases and J dropped 0; count of bases not matched to a gene: 8. The CDR3 is 17 residues long. Germline V gene sequence: CDR1 KGHSH, CDR2 LQKENI. The CDR3 sequence: CASSPSRTGVAKNIQYF. CDR3 nucleotides: TGTGCCAGCTCACCCTCTCGGACAGGAGTAGCCAAAAACATTCAGTACTTC.

The V and J genes are TRBV5-1 and TRBJ2-1; 11 nucleotides line up with TRBD2. This CDR3 has 13 amino acids. The trim removed 7 bases at V and 7 bases at J, leaving 4 bases unmatched. The germline CDR1 and CDR2 sequences are SGHRS and YFSETQ. In DNA form, the CDR3 reads TGCGCCAGCCGTATAGCGGGAGGGAATGAGCAGTTCTTC. It codes for CASRIAGGNEQFF.

The genes are TRBV18 and TRBJ1-4; 11 nucleotides match TRBD1. The V and J ends lost 6 bases and 3 bases, in that order; junction bases with no gene match: 9. Looked up from germline, CDR1 is KGHSH and CDR2 is LQKENI. The CDR3 totals 17 residues. The CDR3 loop is CASSAGTGGLSNEKLFF. The CDR3 bases are TGTGCCAGCTCCGCCGGGACAGGGGGATTATCTAATGAAAAACTGTTTTTT.

The chain links TRBV6-5 to TRBJ1-1; the match to TRBD1 covers 8 bases. CDR1 is MNHEY and CDR2 is SVGAGI in the germline V gene. After removal of 8 bases from V and 10 bases from J, the junction contained 9 bases not matched to a gene. The CDR3 runs to 12 residues. The CDR3 is CASLPAGGIAFF. The CDR3 nucleotides read TGTGCCAGCCTCCCGGCAGGGGGCATAGCTTTCTTT.

In DNA form, the CDR3 reads TGTGCCAGCAGTGTAGAATCTGGGGCCAACGTCCTGACTTTC. This gives the protein CASSVESGANVLTF. The chain is built from TRBV2 and TRBJ2-6, with D hard to call. V was shortened by 4 bases and J by 1 base, with 5 bases between the two germline ends. Germline V gene lookup returns CDR1 SNHLY and CDR2 FYNNEI. This CDR3 region has 14 residues. Variable domain in full (rest from reference TRBV2 and TRBJ2-6): EPEVTQTPSHQVTQMGQEVILRCVPISNHLYFYWYRQILGQKVEFLVSFYNNEISEKSEIFDDQFSVERPDGSNFTLKIRSTKLEDSAMYFCASSVESGANVLTFGAGSRLTVL.

This chain uses TRBV23-1 with TRBJ2-4; 9 nucleotides match TRBD1. TRBV23-1 has ORF status, its function being uncertain. V was clipped by 7 bases and J by 4 bases; unmatched bases: 11. The CDR3 is 16 amino acids. The CDR3 DNA is TGCGCCAGCATTCCGGGACAGGGACGGGGTAAAAACATTCAGTACTTC. This codes for CASIPGQGRGKNIQYF.

The chain recombines TRBV9 with TRBJ2-7; TRBD2 agrees at 7 bases. The CDR3 totals 14 residues. Germline values: CDR1 SGDLS, CDR2 YYNGEE. Germline trimming cut 3 bases from V and 2 bases from J; bases unmatched to any gene: 5. The CDR3, as DNA: TGTGCCAGCAGCGAGAGAGCGGGGCCCTACGAGCAGTACTTC. Translation: CASSERAGPYEQYF.

This clone appeared a single time. The chain couples TRBV7-8 to TRBJ2-3; D might be TRBD2 (5 bases). V dropped 1 base and J dropped 9 bases, with 14 bases sitting between them. Germline V gene lookup returns CDR1 SGHVS and CDR2 FQNEAQ. This CDR3 region has 14 residues. The CDR3 DNA is TGTGCCAGCAGCTTAGAGGTGACTACGAAGACGCAGTATTTT. It yields the protein CASSLEVTTKTQYF.